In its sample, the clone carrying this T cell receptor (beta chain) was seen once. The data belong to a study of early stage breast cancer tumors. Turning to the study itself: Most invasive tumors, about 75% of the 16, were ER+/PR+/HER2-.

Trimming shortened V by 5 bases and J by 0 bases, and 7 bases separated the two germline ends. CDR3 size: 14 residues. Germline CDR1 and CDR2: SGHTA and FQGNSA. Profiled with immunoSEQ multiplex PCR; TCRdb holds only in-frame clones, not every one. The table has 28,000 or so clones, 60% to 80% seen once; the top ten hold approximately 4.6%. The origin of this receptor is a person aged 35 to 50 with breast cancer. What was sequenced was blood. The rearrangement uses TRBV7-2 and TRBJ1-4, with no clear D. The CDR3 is CASSPSATNEKLFF. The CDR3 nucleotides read TGTGCCAGCAGCCCGTCTGCAACTAATGAAAAACTGTTTTTT.